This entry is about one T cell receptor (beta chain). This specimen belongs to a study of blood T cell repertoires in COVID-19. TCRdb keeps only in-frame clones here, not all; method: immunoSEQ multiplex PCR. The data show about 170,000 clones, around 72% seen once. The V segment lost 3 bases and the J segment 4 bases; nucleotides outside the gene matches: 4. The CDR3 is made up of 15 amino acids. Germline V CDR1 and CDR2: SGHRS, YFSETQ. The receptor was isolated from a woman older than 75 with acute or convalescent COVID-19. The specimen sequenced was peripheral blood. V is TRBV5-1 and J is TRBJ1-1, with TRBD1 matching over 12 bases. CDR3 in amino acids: CASSWDRGLATEAFF. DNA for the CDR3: TGCGCCAGCAGCTGGGACAGGGGGCTGGCCACTGAAGCTTTCTTT.